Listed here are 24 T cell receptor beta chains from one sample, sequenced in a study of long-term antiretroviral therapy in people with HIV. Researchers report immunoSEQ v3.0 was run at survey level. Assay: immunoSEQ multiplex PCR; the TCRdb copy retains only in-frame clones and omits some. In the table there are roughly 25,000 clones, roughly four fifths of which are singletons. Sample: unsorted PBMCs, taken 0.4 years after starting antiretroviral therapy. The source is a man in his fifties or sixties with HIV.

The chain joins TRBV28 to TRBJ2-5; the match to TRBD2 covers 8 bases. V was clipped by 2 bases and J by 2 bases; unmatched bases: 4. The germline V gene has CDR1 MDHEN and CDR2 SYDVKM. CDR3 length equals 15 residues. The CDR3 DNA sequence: TGTGCCAGCAGTTTAGGAGCGGGGGCTCAAGAGACCCAGTACTTC. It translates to CASSLGAGAQETQYF.

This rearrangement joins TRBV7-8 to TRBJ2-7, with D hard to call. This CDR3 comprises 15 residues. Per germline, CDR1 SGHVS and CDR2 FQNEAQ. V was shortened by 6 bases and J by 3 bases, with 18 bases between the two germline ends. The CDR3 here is CASRSGPSLSYEQYF. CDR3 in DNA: TGTGCCAGCAGGTCTGGGCCCAGTCTAAGCTACGAGCAGTACTTC. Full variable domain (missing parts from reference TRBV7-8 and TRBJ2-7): GAGVSQSPRYKVAKRGQDVALRCDPISGHVSLFWYQQALGQGPEFLTYFQNEAQLDKSGLPSDRFFAERPEGSVSTLKIQRTQQEDSAVYLCASRSGPSLSYEQYFGPGTRLTVT.

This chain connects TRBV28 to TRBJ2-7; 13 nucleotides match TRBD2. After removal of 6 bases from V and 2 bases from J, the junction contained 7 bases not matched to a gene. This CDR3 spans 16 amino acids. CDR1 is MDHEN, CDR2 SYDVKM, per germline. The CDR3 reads CASSPSGTSGTYEQYF. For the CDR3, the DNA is TGTGCCAGCAGCCCATCCGGGACTAGCGGGACCTACGAGCAGTACTTC.

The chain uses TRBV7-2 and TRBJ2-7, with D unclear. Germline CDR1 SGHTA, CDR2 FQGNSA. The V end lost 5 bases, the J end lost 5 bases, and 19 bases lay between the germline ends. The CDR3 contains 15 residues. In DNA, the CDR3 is TGTGCCAGCAGCCAACCTTACTCTACTGTCCACGAGCAGTACTTC. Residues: CASSQPYSTVHEQYF.

The CDR3 region has the DNA TGTGCCAGCAGCTCCCATACCTACGAGCAGTACTTC. Its translation is CASSSHTYEQYF. The V gene is TRBV5-8, the J gene TRBJ2-7; D is unclear. CDR3 size: 12 residues. Germline CDR1 reads SGHTS; CDR2 reads YDEGEE. Trimming removed 3 bases at V and 2 bases at J, with 6 bases between.

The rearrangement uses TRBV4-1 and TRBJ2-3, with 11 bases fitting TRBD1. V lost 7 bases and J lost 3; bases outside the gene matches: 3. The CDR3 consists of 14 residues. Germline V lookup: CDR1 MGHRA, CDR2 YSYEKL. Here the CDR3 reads CASTDRGRTDTQYF. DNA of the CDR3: TGCGCCAGCACGGACAGGGGGCGAACAGATACGCAGTATTTT.

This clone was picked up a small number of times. DNA of the CDR3: TGTGCCAGCAGAATTACAGGAGACTATGGCTACACCTTC. This gives the protein CASRITGDYGYTF. V gene TRBV27 combines with J gene TRBJ1-2; possibly TRBD1 for D (5 bases). Germline loops: CDR1 MNHEY, CDR2 SMNVEV (reference sequence). The CDR3 sequence is 13 residues long. V was cut by 6 bases and J by 3 bases, with 11 bases left in between.

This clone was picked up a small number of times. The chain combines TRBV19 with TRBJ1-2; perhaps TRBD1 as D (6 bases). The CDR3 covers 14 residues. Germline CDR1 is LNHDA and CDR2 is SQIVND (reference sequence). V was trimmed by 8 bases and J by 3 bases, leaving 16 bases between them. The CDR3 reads CASSDGGLDYGYTF. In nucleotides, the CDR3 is TGTGCCAGTTCCGATGGGGGCCTTGACTATGGCTACACCTTC.

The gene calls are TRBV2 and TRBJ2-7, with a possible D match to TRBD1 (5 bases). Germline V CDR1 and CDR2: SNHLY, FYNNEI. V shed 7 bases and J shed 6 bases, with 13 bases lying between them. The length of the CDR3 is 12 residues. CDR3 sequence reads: CASTRATSEQYF. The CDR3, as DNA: TGTGCCAGCACCAGGGCCACCTCCGAGCAGTACTTC.

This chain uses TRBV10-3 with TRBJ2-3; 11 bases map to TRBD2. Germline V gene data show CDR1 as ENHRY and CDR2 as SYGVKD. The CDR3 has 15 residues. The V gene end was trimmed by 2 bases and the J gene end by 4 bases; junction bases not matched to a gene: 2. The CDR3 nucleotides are TGTGCCATCAGTGAGACTAGCGGGGGAGCAGATACGCAGTATTTT. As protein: CAISETSGGADTQYF.

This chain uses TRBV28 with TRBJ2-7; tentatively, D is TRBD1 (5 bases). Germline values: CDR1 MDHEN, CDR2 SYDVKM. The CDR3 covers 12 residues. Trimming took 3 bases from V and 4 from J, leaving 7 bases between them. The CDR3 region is CASSLTDYEQYF. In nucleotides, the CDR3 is TGTGCCAGCAGTTTGACAGATTACGAGCAGTACTTC.

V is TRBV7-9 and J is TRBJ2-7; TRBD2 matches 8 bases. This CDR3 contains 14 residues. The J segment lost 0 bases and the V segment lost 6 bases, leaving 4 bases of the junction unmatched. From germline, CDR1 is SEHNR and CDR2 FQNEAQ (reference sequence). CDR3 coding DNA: TGTGCCAGCAGTTCGGGGACTAGCTCCTACGAGCAGTACTTC. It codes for CASSSGTSSYEQYF.

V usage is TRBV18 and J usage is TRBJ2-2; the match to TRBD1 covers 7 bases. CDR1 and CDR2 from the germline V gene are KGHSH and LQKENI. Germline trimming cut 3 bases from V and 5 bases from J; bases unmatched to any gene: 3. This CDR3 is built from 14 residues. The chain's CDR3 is CASSPGQLTGELFF. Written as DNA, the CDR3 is TGTGCCAGCTCACCGGGACAGCTGACCGGGGAGCTGTTTTTT.

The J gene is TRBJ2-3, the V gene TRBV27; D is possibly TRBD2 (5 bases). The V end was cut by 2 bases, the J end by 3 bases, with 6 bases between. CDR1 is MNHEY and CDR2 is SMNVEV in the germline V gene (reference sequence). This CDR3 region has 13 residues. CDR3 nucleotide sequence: TGTGCCAGCAGTTTACCGGGAACAGATACGCAGTATTTT. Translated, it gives CASSLPGTDTQYF.

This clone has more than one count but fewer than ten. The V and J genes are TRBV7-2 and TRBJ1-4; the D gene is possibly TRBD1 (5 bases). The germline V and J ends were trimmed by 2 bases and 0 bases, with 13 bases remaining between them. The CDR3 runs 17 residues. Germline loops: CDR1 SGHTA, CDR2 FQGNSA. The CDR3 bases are TGTGCCAGCAGCTTAAGGGGAAGGCCTGCAACTAATGAAAAACTGTTTTTT. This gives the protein CASSLRGRPATNEKLFF. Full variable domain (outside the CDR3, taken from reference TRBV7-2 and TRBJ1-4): GAGVSQSPSNKVTEKGKDVELRCDPISGHTALYWYRQSLGQGLEFLIYFQGNSAPDKSGLPSDRFSAERTGGSVSTLTIQRTQQEDSAVYLCASSLRGRPATNEKLFFGSGTQLSVL.

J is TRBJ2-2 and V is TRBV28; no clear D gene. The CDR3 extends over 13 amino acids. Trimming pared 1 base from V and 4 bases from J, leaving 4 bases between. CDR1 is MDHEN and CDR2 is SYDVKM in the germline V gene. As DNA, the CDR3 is TGTGCCAGCAGTTTATATATCACCGGGGAGCTGTTTTTT. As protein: CASSLYITGELFF.

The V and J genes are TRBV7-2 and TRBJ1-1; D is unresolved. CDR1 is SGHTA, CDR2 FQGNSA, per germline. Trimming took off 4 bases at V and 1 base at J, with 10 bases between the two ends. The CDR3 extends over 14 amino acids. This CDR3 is CASSSAWGNTEAFF. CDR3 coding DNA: TGTGCCAGCAGCTCCGCTTGGGGGAACACTGAAGCTTTCTTT. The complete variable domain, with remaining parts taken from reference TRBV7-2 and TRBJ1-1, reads GAGVSQSPSNKVTEKGKDVELRCDPISGHTALYWYRQSLGQGLEFLIYFQGNSAPDKSGLPSDRFSAERTGGSVSTLTIQRTQQEDSAVYLCASSSAWGNTEAFFGQGTRLTVV.

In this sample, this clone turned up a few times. The CDR3 nucleotides read TGTGCCAGCAGCTATTCCTTAACGAATACGCAGTATTTT. Protein: CASSYSLTNTQYF. The rearrangement joins TRBV7-8 to TRBJ2-3; unclear D gene. Trimming took 4 bases from V and 7 from J, leaving 12 bases between them. Germline V gene lookup returns CDR1 SGHVS and CDR2 FQNEAQ. The CDR3 has 13 residues.

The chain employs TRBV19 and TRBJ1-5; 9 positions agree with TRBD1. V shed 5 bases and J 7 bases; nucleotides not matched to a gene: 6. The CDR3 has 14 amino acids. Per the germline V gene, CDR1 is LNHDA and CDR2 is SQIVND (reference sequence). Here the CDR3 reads CASSPTGTGQPQHF. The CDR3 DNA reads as TGTGCCAGTAGTCCGACAGGGACAGGGCAGCCCCAGCATTTT.

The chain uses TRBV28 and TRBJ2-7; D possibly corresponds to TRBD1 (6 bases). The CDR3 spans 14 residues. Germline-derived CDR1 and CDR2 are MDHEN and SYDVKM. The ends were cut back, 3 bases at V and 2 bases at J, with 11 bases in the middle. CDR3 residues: CASSLWGRTYEQYF. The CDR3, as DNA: TGTGCCAGCAGTTTGTGGGGGCGGACCTACGAGCAGTACTTC.

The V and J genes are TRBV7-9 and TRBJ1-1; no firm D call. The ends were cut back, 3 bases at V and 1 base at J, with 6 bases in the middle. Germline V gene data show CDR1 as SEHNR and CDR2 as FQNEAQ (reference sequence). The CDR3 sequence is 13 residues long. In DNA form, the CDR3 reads TGTGCCAGCAGCTTCGGCGGGAACACTGAAGCTTTCTTT. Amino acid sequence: CASSFGGNTEAFF.

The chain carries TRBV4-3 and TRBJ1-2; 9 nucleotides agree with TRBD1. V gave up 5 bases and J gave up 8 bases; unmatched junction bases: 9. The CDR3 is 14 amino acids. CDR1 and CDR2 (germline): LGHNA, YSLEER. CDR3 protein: CASSSPGTGRGYTF. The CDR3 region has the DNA TGCGCCAGCAGCTCGCCCGGGACAGGGAGAGGCTACACCTTC.

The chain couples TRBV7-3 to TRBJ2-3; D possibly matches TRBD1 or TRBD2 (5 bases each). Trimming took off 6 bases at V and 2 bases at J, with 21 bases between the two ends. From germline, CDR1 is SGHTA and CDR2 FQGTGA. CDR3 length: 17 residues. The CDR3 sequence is CASSPAGKGGTTDTQYF. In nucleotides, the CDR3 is TGTGCCAGCAGTCCCGCAGGGAAGGGTGGGACCACAGATACGCAGTATTTT.

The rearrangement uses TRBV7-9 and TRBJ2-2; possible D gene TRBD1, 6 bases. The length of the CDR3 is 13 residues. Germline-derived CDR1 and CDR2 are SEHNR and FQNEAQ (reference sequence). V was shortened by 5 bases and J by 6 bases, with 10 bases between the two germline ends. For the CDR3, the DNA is TGTGCCAGCAGCGTGCAGGGGTCCGGGGAGCTGTTTTTT. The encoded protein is CASSVQGSGELFF.